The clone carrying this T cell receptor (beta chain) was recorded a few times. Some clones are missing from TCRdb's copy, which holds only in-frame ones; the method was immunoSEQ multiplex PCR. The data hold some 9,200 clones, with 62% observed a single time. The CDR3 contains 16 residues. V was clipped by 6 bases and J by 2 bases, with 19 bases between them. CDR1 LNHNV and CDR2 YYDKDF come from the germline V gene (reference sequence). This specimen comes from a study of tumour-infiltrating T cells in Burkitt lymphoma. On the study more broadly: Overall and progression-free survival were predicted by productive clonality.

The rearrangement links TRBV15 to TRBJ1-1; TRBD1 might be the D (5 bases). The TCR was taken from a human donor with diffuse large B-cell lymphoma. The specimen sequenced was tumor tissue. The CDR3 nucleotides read TGTGCCACCAGGGATCTTGAACAGGCGATAAACACTGAAGCTTTCTTT. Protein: CATRDLEQAINTEAFF.